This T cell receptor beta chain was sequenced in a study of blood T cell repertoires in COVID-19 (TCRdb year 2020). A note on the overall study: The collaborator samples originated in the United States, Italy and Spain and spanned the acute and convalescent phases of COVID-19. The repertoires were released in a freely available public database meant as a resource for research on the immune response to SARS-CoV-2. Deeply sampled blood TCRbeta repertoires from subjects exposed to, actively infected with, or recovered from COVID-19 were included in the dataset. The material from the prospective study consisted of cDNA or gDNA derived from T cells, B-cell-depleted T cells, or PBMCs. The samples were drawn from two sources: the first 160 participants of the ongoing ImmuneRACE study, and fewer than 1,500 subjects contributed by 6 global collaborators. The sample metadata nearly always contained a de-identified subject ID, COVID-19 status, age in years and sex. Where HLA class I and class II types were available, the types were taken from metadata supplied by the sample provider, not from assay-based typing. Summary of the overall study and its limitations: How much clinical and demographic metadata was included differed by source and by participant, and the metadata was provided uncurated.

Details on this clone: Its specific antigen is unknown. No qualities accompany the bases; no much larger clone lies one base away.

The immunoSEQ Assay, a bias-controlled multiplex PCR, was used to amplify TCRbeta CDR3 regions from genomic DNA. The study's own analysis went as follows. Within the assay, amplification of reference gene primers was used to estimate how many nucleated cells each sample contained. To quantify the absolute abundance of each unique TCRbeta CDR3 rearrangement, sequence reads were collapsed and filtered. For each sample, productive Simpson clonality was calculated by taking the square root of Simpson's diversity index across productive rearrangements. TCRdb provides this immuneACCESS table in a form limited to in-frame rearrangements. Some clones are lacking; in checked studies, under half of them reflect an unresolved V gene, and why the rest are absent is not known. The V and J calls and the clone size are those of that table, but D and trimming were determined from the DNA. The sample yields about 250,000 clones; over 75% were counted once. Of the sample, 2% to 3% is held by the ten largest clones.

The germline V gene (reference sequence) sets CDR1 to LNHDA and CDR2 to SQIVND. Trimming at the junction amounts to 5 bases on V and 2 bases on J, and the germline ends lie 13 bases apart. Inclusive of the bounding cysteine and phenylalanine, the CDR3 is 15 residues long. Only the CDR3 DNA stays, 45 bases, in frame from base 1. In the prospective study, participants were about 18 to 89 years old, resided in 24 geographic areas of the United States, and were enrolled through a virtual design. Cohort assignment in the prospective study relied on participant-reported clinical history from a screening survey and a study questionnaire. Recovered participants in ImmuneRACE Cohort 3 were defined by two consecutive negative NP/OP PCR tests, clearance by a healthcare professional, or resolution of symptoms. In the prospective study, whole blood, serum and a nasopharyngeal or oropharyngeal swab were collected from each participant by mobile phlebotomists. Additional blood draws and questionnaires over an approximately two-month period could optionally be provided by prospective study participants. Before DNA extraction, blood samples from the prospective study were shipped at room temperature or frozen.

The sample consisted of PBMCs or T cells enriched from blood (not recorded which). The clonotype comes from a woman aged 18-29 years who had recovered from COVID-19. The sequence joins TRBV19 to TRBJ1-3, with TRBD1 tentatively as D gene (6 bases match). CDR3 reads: CASSLARGPGNTIYF. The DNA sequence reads TGTGCCAGTAGTCTCGCCAGGGGACCTGGAAACACCATATATTTT.